A single T cell receptor beta chain is shown here with its context. No antigen is known for it. Within one base of it there is no much larger clone, and no base qualities were kept. The donors were healthy, HIV-negative adults with no recently reported acute infections or vaccinations. Only Caucasian adults living in Nashville, Tennessee, USA were represented among the donors. CD4+ T cells were enriched by magnetic negative selection; naive cells were then positively selected on CD45RA, and the negative fraction formed the memory subset. Blood was obtained by leukapheresis, after which PBMCs were separated by Ficoll-Histopaque density gradient centrifugation and cryopreserved in liquid nitrogen vapor phase. Analytical flow cytometry was used to check the purity and quantity of every magnetically sorted T cell population. Genomic DNA was isolated from every sorted fraction and measured by UV absorbance on a Nanodrop 2000c.

The sample originates from a study of shared clonotypes between healthy human individuals (dated by TCRdb to about 2020). Context from the whole study: The cohort included three men and a couple of women between 18 and 49 years of age. To increase sequencing depth and limit assay-specific biases, TCR repertoire library preparation and sequencing were carried out by different laboratories using diverse techniques. For each donor, CD4 naive and CD4 memory were each run on three plates, CD8 naive on two plates, and CD8 memory on one plate. Each donor's leukapheresis produced roughly between roughly 0.85 and 10 billion PBMCs. To estimate repertoire size and how much clonotypes are shared between individuals, the study performed deep sequencing of blood TCR repertoires from five healthy adults. Overall results and qualifications from the work: Estimated clonotype richness was generally larger for naive than for memory subsets. Because the study included only a small number of donors, the genetic and exposure-history diversity represented was limited. When a handful of donors were compared, the shared fraction of clonotypes was about 5% for naive CD4, less than 4% for naive CD8, more than 2% for memory CD4, and roughly 0.4% for memory CD8. Sampling was restricted to blood, and TCR repertoires in tissues likely differ from the TCR repertoires found in blood. Higher generation probabilities were observed for clonotypes shared by all four sorted-subset donors than for non-shared clonotypes. Rarefaction of sorted-subset datasets indicated incomplete sequencing despite the large sequencing depth. Pairwise subsampling indicated that sequencing depth was expected to affect the degree of clonotype sharing among donors.

Using the deep immunoSEQ assay, TCR CDR3 regions were amplified from genomic DNA by multiplex PCR. For each cell subset, the extracted genomic DNA was distributed evenly across all wells of several immunoSEQ 96-well plates, and each plate served as one replicate. For sorted subsets, roughly 200 ng of genomic DNA, equivalent to around 31,000 T cell genomes, went into each replicate PCR. The purified libraries were quantified using a Qubit 3.0 fluorometer, sized with a Bioanalyzer 2100, and then quantified again using the KAPA Library Quantification kit. A separate single-read 150-cycle Illumina NextSeq 550 flow cell was used to sequence each immunoSEQ 96-well plate. The original pipeline was this. Because only junctional sequences without quality scores were contained in the immunoSEQ output, filtering matching that applied to full-length reads could not be performed. Sequences were annotated with PyIR, a Python wrapper for IgBLAST v1.9, and V/J genes and CDR3 were assigned using IMGT germline references. Reads were filtered out if the reads had weak V/J assignments (E-value above 1e-6), no CDR3, stop codons, out-of-frame junctions, or ambiguous translated residues. A V3J clonotype was defined by an identical inferred V gene, J gene, and CDR3 amino acid sequence. To compute the percentage overlap between repertoires, the number of shared unique clonotypes was divided by the size of the smaller repertoire. Richness of each repertoire was evaluated using RTK rarefaction, the Chao1 estimator, and Recon v2.1 estimates of unobserved clonotypes. For all TCRbeta clonotypes obtained by the gDNA method from several donors, generation probabilities were computed with OLGA. This is the immuneACCESS table as TCRdb keeps it, with only in-frame sequences that have V and J called. A part of the clones is gone; compared with another copy, unresolved V genes explain less than half, and the rest is unexplained. V, J and clone size are those of that table, while D and trimming were read from the DNA. Across this sample there are approximately 640,000 clones, with around 72% seen only once. Approximately 2% of the sample rests with the top ten.

At the junction V is shortened by 4 bases and J by 7 bases, with 10 bases in between. CDR1 is given as SSHAT and CDR2 as FNYEAQ, both from the germline V gene (reference sequence). Its CDR3 holds 12 amino acids, cysteine through phenylalanine. The kept DNA is CDR3 alone, 36 bases in frame from the first base. This TCR was recovered from a woman aged 30 to 39 in good health. Sequencing was done on a sample of memory CD4+ T cells sorted from blood. Reading the label with the study, this specimen's cell subset or site is: CD45RA-negative fraction. The V and J segments used are TRBV7-7 and TRBJ1-2, and perhaps TRBD1 as D gene, on 5 matching bases. The CDR3 is CASSYGQGGYTF. The DNA sequence is as follows: TGTGCCAGCAGCTACGGACAAGGTGGCTACACCTTC.